This T cell receptor (beta chain) was obtained from a study of cytomegalovirus exposure and HLA in healthy donors. Details on this clone: What it binds is unknown.

Primers included in the PCR were 60 Vbeta and 13 Jbeta primers. Here immunoSEQ multiplex PCR was the method, and the copy in TCRdb shows in-frame clones only, minus some. This listing includes around 63,000 clones. Study-wide points: TCR sequences were mostly rare, though some public TCRs occurred in many donors.

The CDR3 covers 15 residues. CDR1 and CDR2 (germline): MNHEY, SVGAGI. With 2 bases clipped from V and 1 base from J, the junction kept 1 base outside the gene matches. The receptor was isolated from a woman in her twenties or thirties in good health and CMV-seronegative. This sequence joins TRBV6-5 and TRBJ2-3; the match to TRBD1 covers 9 bases. What was sequenced was PBMCs. The DNA for the CDR3 is TGTGCCAGCAGTTACCGGACAGGGGGCACAGATACGCAGTATTTT. Translation: CASSYRTGGTDTQYF.